Given below is one T cell receptor (beta chain) in context. This sample is part of a study of blood T cells in healthy people across ages. The use of a sample-barcoded 5' primer and a J-beta primer mix characterized a second PCR of about 7 to 12 cycles. Every single cDNA molecule received a tag from a template-switch adaptor with 12 random nucleotides. TCRdb re-analysed the 5' RACE reads in MiXCR, keeping a single row per CDR3 protein. Counted here are 1,500,000 or so distinct CDR3 sequences, about 45% occurring once; the ten biggest clones make up just over 4%. The V gene's germline CDR1 is DFQATT and CDR2 SNEGSKA (reference sequence). V gave up 2 bases and J gave up 7 bases; unmatched junction bases: 6. This CDR3 has 15 amino acids.

The sample consisted of blood. The J gene is TRBJ2-1, the V gene TRBV20-1; 12 bases are shared with TRBD2. This receptor was taken from a woman in her late teens or twenties in good health. For the CDR3, the DNA is TGCAGTGCTAGACCGCTAGCGGGAGGGAGAAATGAGCAGTTCTTC. Protein: CSARPLAGGRNEQFF.